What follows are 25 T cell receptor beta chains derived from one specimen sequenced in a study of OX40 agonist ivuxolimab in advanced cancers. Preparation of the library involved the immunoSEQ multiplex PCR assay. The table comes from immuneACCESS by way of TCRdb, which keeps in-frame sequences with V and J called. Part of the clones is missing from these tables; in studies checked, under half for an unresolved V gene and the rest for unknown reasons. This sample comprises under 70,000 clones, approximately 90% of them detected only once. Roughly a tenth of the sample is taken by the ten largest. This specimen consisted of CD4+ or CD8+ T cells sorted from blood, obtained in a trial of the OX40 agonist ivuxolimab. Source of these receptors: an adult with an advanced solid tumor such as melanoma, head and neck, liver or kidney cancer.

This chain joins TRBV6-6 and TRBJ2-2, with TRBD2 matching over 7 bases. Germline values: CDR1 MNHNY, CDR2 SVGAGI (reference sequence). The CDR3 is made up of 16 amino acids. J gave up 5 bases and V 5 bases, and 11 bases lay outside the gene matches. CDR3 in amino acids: CASSRAMRGGTGELFF. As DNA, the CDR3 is TGTGCCAGCAGTCGGGCCATGAGGGGAGGGACCGGGGAGCTGTTTTTT.

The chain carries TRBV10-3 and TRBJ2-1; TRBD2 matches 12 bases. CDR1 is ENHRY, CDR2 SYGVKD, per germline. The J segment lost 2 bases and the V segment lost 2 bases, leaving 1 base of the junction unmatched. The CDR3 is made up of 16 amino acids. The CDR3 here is CAISEGLAGPYNEQFF. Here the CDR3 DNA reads TGTGCCATCAGTGAGGGACTAGCGGGACCCTACAATGAGCAGTTCTTC.

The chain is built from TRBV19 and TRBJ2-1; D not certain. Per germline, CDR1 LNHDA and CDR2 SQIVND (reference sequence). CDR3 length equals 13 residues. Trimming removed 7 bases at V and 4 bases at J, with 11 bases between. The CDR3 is CASTMGRYNEQFF. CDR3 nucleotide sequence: TGTGCCAGTACCATGGGCAGATACAATGAGCAGTTCTTC. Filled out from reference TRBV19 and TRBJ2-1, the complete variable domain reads DGGITQSPKYLFRKEGQNVTLSCEQNLNHDAMYWYRQDPGQGLRLIYYSQIVNDFQKGDIAEGYSVSREKKESFPLTVTSAQKNPTAFYLCASTMGRYNEQFFGPGTRLTVL.

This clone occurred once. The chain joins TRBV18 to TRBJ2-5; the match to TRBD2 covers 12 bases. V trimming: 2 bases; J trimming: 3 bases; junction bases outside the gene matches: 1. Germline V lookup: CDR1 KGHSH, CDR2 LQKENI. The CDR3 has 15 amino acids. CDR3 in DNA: TGTGCCAGCTCACCAAGGACTAGCGGGGAAGAGACCCAGTACTTC. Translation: CASSPRTSGEETQYF. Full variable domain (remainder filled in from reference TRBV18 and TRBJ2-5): NAGVMQNPRHLVRRRGQEARLRCSPMKGHSHVYWYRQLPEEGLKFMVYLQKENIIDESGMPKERFSAEFPKEGPSILRIQQVVRGDSAAYFCASSPRTSGEETQYFGPGTRLLVL.

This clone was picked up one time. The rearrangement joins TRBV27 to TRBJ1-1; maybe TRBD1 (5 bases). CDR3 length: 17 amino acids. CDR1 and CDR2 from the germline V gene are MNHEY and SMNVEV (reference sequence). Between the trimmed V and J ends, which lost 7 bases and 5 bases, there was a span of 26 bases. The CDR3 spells CASTSGRGRESRTEAFF. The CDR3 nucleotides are TGTGCCAGCACCTCAGGGAGGGGCAGGGAGTCGAGGACTGAAGCTTTCTTT.

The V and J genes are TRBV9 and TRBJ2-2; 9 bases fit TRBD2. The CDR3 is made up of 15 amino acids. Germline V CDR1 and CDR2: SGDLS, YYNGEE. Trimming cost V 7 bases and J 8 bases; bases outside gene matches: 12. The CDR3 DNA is TGTGCCAGCCCCGGCGGGCTAGCGGGAACTGGGGAGCTGTTTTTT. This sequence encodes CASPGGLAGTGELFF.

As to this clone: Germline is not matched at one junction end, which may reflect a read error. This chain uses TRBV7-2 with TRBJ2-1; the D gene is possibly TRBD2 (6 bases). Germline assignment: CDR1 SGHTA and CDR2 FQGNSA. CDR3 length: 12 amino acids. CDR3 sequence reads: CASSLAGLASLF. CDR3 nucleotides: TGTGCCAGCAGCTTAGCGGGGCTAGCGAGCCTCTTC.

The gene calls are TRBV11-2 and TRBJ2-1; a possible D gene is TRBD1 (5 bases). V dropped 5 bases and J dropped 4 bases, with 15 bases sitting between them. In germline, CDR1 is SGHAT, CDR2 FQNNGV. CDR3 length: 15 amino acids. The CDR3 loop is CASSLGAILYNEQFF. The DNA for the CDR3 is TGTGCCAGCAGCCTTGGGGCCATTCTTTACAATGAGCAGTTCTTC.

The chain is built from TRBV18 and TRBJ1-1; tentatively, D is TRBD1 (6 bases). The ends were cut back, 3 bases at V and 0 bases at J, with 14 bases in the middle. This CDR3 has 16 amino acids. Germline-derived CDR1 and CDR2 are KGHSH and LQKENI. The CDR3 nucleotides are TGTGCCAGCTCACCGCTTCAAAGGGGGATGAACACTGAAGCTTTCTTT. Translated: CASSPLQRGMNTEAFF.

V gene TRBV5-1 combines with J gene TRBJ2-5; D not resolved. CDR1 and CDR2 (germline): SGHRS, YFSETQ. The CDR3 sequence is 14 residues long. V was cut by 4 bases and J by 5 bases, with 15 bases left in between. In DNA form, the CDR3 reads TGCGCCAGCAGCACCGGACGGGTAGGCGAGACCCAGTACTTC. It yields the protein CASSTGRVGETQYF.

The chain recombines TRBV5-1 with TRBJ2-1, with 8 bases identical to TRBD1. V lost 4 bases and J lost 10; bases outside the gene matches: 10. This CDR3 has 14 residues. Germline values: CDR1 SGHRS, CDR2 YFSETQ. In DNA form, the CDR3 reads TGCGCCAGCAGCCCTACCCTCAGGGGGCAGGAGCAGTTCTTC. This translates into CASSPTLRGQEQFF.

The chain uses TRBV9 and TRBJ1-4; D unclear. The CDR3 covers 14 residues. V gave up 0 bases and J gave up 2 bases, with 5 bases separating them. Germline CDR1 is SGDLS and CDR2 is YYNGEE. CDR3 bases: TGTGCCAGCAGCGTAGCGGAGACTAATGAAAAACTGTTTTTT. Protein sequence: CASSVAETNEKLFF. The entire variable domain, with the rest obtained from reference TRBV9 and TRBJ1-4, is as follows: DSGVTQTPKHLITATGQRVTLRCSPRSGDLSVYWYQQSLDQGLQFLIQYYNGEERAKGNILERFSAQQFPDLHSELNLSSLELGDSALYFCASSVAETNEKLFFGSGTQLSVL.

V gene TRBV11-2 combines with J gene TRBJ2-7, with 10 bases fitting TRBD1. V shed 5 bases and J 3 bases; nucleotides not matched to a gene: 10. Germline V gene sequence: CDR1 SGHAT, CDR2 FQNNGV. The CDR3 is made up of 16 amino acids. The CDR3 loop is CASSPMRGQGIYEQYF. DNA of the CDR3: TGTGCCAGCAGCCCGATGCGGGGACAGGGGATCTACGAGCAGTACTTC.

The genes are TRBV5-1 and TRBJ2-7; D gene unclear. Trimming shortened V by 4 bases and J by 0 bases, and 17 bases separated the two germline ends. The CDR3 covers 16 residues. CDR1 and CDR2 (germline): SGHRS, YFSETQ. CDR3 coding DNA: TGCGCCAGCAGCCCCATTCTCACTTCAAGCTCCTACGAGCAGTACTTC. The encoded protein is CASSPILTSSSYEQYF.

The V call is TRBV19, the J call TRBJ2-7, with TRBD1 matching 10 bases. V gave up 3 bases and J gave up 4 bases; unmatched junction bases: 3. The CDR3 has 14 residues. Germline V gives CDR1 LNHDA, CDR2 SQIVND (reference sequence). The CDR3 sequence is CASSIGTGEYEQYF. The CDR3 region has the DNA TGTGCCAGTAGTATTGGGACAGGGGAGTACGAGCAGTACTTC.

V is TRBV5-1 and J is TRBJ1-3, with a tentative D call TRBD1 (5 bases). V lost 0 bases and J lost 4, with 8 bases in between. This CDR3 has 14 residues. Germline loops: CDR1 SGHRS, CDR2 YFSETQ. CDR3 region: CASSLDWTGNTIYF. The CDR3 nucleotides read TGCGCCAGCAGCTTGGACTGGACAGGAAACACCATATATTTT.

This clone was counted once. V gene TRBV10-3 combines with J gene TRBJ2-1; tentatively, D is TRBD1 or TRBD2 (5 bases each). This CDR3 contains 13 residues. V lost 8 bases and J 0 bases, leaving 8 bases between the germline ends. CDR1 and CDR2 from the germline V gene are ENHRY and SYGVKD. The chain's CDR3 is CAIRGLSYNEQFF. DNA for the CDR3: TGTGCCATCCGGGGCCTCTCCTACAATGAGCAGTTCTTC.

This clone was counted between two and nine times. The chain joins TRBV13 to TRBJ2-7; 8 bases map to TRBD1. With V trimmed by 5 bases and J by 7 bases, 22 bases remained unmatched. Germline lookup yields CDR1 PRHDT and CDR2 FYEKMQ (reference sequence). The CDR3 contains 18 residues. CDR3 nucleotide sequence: TGTGCCAGCAGCCGCAGGATCGCAGGGGGCTCGTCGCATCGAGAGCAGTACTTC. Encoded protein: CASSRRIAGGSSHREQYF.

CDR3 DNA: TGTGCCATCAGTGAAAGTGGACAGGGGCTCAACACCATATATTTT. Translation: CAISESGQGLNTIYF. The genes are TRBV10-3 and TRBJ1-3; 9 nucleotides match TRBD1. The junction had 7 bases not matched to a gene; V was cut back by 3 bases and J by 7 bases. The germline CDR1 and CDR2 sequences are ENHRY and SYGVKD. The CDR3 is 15 amino acids.

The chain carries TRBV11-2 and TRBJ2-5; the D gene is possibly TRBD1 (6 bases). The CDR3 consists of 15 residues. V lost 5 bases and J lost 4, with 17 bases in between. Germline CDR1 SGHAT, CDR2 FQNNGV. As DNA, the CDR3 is TGTGCCAGCAGCCTCACGGACAGCCTGAGAGAGACCCAGTACTTC. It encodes CASSLTDSLRETQYF.

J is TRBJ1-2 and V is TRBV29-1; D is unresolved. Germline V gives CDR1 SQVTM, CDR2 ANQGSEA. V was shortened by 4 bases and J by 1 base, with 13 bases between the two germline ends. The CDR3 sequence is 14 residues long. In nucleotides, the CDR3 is TGCAGCGTTGTAGAGACATTCGGTAACTATGGCTACACCTTC. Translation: CSVVETFGNYGYTF. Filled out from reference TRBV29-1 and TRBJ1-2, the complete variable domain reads SAVISQKPSRDICQRGTSLTIQCQVDSQVTMMFWYRQQPGQSLTLIATANQGSEATYESGFVIDKFPISRPNLTFSTLTVSNMSPEDSSIYLCSVVETFGNYGYTFGSGTRLTVV.

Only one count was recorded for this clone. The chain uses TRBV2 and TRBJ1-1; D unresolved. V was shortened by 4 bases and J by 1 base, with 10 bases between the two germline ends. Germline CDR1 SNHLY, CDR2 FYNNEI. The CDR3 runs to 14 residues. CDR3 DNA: TGTGCCAGCAGTGGGCAGGCTTCGAACACTGAAGCTTTCTTT. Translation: CASSGQASNTEAFF.

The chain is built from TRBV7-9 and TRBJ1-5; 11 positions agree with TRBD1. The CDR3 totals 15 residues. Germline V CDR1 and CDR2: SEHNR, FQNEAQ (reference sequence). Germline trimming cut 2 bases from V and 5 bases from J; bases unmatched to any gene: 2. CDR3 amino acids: CASSLRGQGDQPQHF. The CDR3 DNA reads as TGTGCCAGCAGCTTACGGGGACAGGGGGATCAGCCCCAGCATTTT.

CDR3 amino acids: CASSLAGTGTLFF. The DNA for the CDR3 is TGTGCCAGCAGCTTGGCCGGGACAGGGACTTTGTTCTTC. This sequence joins TRBV13 and TRBJ2-1, with 9 bases fitting TRBD1. Germline V gene lookup returns CDR1 PRHDT and CDR2 FYEKMQ (reference sequence). This CDR3 is 13 amino acids long. V lost 3 bases to trimming and J lost 15 bases; unmatched junction nucleotides: 9.

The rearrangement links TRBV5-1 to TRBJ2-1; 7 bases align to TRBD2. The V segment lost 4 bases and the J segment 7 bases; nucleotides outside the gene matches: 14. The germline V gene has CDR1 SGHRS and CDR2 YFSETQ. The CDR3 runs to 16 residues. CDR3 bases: TGCGCCAGCAGCCCCGCTTCGGGCGGGGGTTTAAATGAGCAGTTCTTC. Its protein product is CASSPASGGGLNEQFF.